Here is one T cell receptor (beta chain) with its context. Authors' methods: Quantification of nucleated cells was approximated via reference gene primer amplification. This table comes from immunoSEQ multiplex PCR, and its TCRdb copy is limited to in-frame clones, with some not included. The V and J calls and clone size were taken over from that table, and D and trimming were inferred from the DNA. The table has about 350,000 clones, about 88% seen once. The source of the sample is a study of blood T cell repertoires in COVID-19. Study information: The study drew acute and convalescent COVID-19 samples from the United States, Italy and Spain.

The CDR3 sequence is 14 residues long. V lost 0 bases, J lost 0 bases, and 4 bases lay in between. Germline values: CDR1 SEHNR, CDR2 FQNEAQ (reference sequence). Grouping used clinical history reported by participants in a survey and questionnaire. Sample: PBMCs or T cells enriched from blood (not recorded which). The rearrangement joins TRBV7-9 to TRBJ2-3; D is unresolved. The clonotype comes from a woman in her twenties or thirties who had recovered from COVID-19. DNA for the CDR3: TGTGCCAGCAGCTTAGCTCAGAGCACAGATACGCAGTATTTT. Its protein product is CASSLAQSTDTQYF. Supplemented by reference TRBV7-9 and TRBJ2-3, the full variable domain reads DTGVSQNPRHKITKRGQNVTFRCDPISEHNRLYWYRQTLGQGPEFLTYFQNEAQLEKSRLLSDRFSAERPKGSFSTLEIQRTEQGDSAMYLCASSLAQSTDTQYFGPGTRLTVL.